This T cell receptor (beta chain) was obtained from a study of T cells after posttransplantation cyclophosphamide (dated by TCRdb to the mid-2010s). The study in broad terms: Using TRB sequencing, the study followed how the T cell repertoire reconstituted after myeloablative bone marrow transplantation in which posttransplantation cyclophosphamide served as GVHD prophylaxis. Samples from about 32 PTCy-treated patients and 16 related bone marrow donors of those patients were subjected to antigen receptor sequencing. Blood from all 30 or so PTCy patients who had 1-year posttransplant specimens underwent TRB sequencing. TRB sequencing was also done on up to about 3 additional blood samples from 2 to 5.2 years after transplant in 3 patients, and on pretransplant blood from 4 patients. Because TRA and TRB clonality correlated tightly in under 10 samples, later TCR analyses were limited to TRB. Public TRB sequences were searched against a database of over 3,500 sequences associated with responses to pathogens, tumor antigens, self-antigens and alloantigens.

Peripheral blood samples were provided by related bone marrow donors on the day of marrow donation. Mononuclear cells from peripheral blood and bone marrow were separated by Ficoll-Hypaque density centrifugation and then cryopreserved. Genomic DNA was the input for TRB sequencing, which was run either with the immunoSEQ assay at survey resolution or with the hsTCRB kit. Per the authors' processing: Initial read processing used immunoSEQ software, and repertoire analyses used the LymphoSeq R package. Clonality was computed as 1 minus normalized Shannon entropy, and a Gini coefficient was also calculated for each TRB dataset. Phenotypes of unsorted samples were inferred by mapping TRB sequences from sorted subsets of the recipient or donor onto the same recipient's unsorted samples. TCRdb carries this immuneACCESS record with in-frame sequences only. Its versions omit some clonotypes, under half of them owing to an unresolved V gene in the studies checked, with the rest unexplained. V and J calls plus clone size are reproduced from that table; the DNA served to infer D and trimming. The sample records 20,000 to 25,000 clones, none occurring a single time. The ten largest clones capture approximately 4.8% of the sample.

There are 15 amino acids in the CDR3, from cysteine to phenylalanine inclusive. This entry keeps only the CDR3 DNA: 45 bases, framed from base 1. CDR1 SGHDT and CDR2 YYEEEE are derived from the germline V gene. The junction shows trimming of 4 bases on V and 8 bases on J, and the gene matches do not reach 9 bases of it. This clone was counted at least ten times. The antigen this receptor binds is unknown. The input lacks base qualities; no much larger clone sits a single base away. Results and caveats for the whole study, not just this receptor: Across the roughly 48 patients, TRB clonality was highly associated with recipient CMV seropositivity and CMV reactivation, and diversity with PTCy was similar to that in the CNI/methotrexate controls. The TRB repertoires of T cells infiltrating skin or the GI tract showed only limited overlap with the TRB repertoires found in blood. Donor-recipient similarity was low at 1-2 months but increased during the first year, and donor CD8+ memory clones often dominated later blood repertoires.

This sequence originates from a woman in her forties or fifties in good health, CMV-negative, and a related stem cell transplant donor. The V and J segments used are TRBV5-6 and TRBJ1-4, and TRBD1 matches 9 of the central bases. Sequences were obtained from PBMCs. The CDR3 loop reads CASSPGTGFREKLFF. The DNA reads TGTGCCAGCAGCCCCGGGACAGGGTTTAGGGAAAAACTGTTTTTT.